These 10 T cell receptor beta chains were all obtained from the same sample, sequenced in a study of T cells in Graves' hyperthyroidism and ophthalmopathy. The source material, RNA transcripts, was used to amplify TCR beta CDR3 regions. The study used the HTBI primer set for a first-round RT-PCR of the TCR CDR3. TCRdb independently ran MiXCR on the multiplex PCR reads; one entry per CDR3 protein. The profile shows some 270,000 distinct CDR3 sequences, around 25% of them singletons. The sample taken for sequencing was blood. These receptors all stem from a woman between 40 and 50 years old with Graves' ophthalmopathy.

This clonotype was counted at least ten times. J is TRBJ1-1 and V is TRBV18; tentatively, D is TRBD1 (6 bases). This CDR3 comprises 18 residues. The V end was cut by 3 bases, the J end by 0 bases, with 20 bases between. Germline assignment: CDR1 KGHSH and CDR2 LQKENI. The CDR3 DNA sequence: TGTGCCAGCTCACCCTATAACTATCGGACAGTAATGAACACTGAAGCTTTCTTT. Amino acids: CASSPYNYRTVMNTEAFF.

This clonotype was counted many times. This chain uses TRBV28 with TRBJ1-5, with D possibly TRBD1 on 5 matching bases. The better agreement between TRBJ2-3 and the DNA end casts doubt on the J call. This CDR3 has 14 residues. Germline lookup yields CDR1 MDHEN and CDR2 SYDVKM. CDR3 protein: CASSLWGRAQPQYF. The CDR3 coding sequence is TGTGCCAGCAGTTTATGGGGCAGGGCTCAGCCCCAGTATTTT.

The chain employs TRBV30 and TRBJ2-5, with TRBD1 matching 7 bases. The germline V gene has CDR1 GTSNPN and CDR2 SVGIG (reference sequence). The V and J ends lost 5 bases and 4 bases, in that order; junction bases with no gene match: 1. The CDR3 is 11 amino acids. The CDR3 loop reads CAWSGGETQYF. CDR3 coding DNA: TGTGCCTGGTCAGGGGGAGAGACCCAGTACTTC.

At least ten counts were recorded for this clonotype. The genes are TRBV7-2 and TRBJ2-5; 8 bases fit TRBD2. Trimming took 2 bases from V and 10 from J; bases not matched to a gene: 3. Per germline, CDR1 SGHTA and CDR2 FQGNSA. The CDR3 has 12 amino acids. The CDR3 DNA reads TGTGCCAGCAGCTTAAAAGCGGGGGTCCAGTACTTC. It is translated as CASSLKAGVQYF.

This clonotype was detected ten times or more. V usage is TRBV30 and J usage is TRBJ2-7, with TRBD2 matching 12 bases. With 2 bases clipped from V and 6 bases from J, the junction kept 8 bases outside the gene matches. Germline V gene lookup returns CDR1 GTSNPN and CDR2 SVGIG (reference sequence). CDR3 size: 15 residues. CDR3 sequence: CAWSTRGLAGGEQYF. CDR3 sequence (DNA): TGTGCCTGGAGTACCCGGGGACTAGCGGGCGGCGAGCAGTACTTC.

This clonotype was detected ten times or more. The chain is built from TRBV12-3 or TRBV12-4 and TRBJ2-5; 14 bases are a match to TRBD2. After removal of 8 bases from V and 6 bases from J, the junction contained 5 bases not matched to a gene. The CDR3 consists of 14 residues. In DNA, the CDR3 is TGTGCCAGCGGGACTAGCGGGAGTTGGAAGACCCAGTACTTC. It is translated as CASGTSGSWKTQYF.

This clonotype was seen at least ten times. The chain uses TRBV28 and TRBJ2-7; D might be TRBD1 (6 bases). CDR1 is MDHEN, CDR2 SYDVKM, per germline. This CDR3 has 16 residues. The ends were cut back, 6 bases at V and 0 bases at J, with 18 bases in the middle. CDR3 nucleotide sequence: TGTGCCAGCAGCGTGATCCATGGGGACACCTCCTACGAGCAGTACTTC. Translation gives CASSVIHGDTSYEQYF. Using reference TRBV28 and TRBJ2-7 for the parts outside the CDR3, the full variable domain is DVKVTQSSRYLVKRTGEKVFLECVQDMDHENMFWYRQDPGLGLRLIYFSYDVKMKEKGDIPEGYSVSREKKERFSLILESASTNQTSMYLCASSVIHGDTSYEQYFGPGTRLTVT.

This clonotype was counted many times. CDR3 nucleotide sequence: TGTGCCACGCGTCGGAGGGGAAGCACTGAAGCTTTCTTT. This encodes CATRRRGSTEAFF. The chain links TRBV28 to TRBJ1-1, with D perhaps TRBD1 (5 bases). V was pared by 10 bases and J by 4 bases, with 16 bases between. Germline lookup yields CDR1 MDHEN and CDR2 SYDVKM. This CDR3 comprises 13 residues.

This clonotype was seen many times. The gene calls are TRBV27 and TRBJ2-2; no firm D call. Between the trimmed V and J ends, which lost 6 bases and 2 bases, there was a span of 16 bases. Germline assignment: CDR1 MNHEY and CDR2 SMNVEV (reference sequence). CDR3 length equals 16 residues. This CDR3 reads CASSLSGRLNTGELFF. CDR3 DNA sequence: TGTGCCAGCAGCCTCAGTGGAAGGCTTAACACCGGGGAGCTGTTTTTT.

The CDR3 region has the DNA TGTGCCAGCAGTTATGGTCCCGTCGTGGAAGCTTTCTTT. The encoded protein is CASSYGPVVEAFF. This chain joins TRBV6-5 and TRBJ1-1; D gene ambiguous. Germline values: CDR1 MNHEY, CDR2 SVGAGI. V gave up 3 bases and J gave up 8 bases, with 13 bases separating them. This CDR3 is built from 13 residues.